Each of the 5 T cell receptor beta chains below was sequenced from the same sample in a study of early T cells in non-severe SARS-CoV-2 infection. Each CDR3 protein gets one entry after TCRdb re-called the 5' RACE reads with MiXCR. The data contain under 35,000 distinct CDR3 sequences, about 4.9% of them singletons. Source material: whole blood. These receptors all stem from an adult who was a healthcare worker with PCR-confirmed SARS-CoV-2 infection or an uninfected control (not recorded which).

This clonotype was observed at least ten times. The chain is built from TRBV9 and TRBJ2-4; 9 positions agree with TRBD2. This CDR3 is built from 14 residues. The V and J ends lost 2 bases and 5 bases, in that order; junction bases with no gene match: 2. Germline values: CDR1 SGDLS, CDR2 YYNGEE. The CDR3 nucleotides are TGTGCCAGCAGCGTCGGACTAGCGCAAAACATTCAGTACTTC. Translated, it gives CASSVGLAQNIQYF.

This chain joins TRBV27 and TRBJ2-7; D is possibly TRBD1 or TRBD2 (5 bases each). The CDR3 runs to 15 residues. Trimming removed 2 bases from V and 2 bases from J, with 13 bases in between. Germline CDR1 and CDR2: MNHEY and SMNVEV (reference sequence). CDR3 sequence reads: CASSLSGDGAYEQYF. CDR3 DNA: TGTGCCAGCAGTTTAAGTGGGGACGGAGCCTACGAGCAGTACTTC.

This clonotype was counted many times. The rearrangement joins TRBV12-5 to TRBJ2-5; D gene uncertain. The CDR3 is made up of 13 amino acids. Trimming shortened V by 2 bases and J by 5 bases, and 9 bases separated the two germline ends. Germline V gene lookup returns CDR1 LGHNT and CDR2 FRNRAP. The DNA of the CDR3 is TGTGCTAGTGGTTTGAGGGATCCGGAGACCCAGTACTTC. It specifies CASGLRDPETQYF.

This clonotype was seen a few times. The chain carries TRBV5-4 and TRBJ2-5; 12 nucleotides agree with TRBD2. Trimming removed 1 base from V and 4 bases from J; junction bases left unmatched: 2. CDR3 size: 15 residues. In germline, CDR1 is SGHNT, CDR2 YYREEE (reference sequence). CDR3 sequence: CASSLRLAGAETQYF. The CDR3 nucleotides are TGTGCCAGCAGCTTGCGACTAGCGGGAGCAGAGACCCAGTACTTC. Supplemented by reference TRBV5-4 and TRBJ2-5, the full variable domain reads ETGVTQSPTHLIKTRGQQVTLRCSSQSGHNTVSWYQQALGQGPQFIFQYYREEENGRGNFPPRFSGLQFPNYSSELNVNALELDDSALYLCASSLRLAGAETQYFGPGTRLLVL.

This clonotype was detected a few times. V is TRBV4-3 and J is TRBJ2-3; the D gene is possibly TRBD2 (5 bases). There are 15 residues in the CDR3. Germline V gives CDR1 LGHNA, CDR2 YSLEER. Between the trimmed V and J ends, which lost 1 base and 3 bases, there was a span of 11 bases. The CDR3 here is CASSQGSVRTDTQYF. The CDR3 nucleotides are TGCGCCAGCAGCCAAGGTAGCGTGAGAACAGATACGCAGTATTTT.